This entry is about one TCR beta chain. This specimen belongs to a study of blood T cell repertoires in COVID-19. About the research overall: The cDNA or gDNA used as material had been derived from T cells, B-cell-depleted T cells, or PBMCs.

This CDR3 has 15 amino acids. After removal of 8 bases from V and 2 bases from J, the junction contained 11 bases not matched to a gene. Germline lookup yields CDR1 MNHEY and CDR2 SMNVEV (reference sequence). Method: immunoSEQ multiplex PCR; TCRdb's copy keeps in-frame clones and lacks some. The top ten clones hold 9.9% of a sample with about 39,000 clones, 75% to 85% of them seen once. Material: peripheral blood. This sequence joins TRBV27 and TRBJ2-7; 8 bases are a match to TRBD1. The receptor's source is a human donor in a cohort sampled during active COVID-19. CDR3 in amino acids: CASGNRDRITYEQYF. In DNA form, the CDR3 reads TGTGCCAGCGGGAATCGGGACAGGATTACCTACGAGCAGTACTTC.